This TCR beta chain was sequenced during a study of technical replicates of blood from a few donors. This CDR3 comprises 13 residues. Germline V gene sequence: CDR1 MDHEN, CDR2 SYDVKM. The V end lost 8 bases, the J end lost 1 base, and 8 bases lay between the germline ends. Sequencing was performed with immunoSEQ multiplex PCR; in TCRdb, only in-frame clones are kept and a portion is missing. The sample contains 66,000 or so clones, less than 98% of which appear only once. This chain joins TRBV28 and TRBJ2-2; no firm D call. Sample: T cells isolated from PBMCs. The TCR originated in a human donor in good health. The DNA for the CDR3 is TGTGCCAGCGTCCAGGAGAACACCGGGGAGCTGTTTTTT. As protein: CASVQENTGELFF.